These 29 T cell receptor beta chains came from one sample sequenced in a study of response to subunit inactivated influenza vaccine. From the RT-PCR reads, TCRdb called clonotypes with MiXCR, one entry per CDR3 protein. Seen here are approximately 490,000 distinct CDR3 sequences, roughly 7.6% observed once, and the top ten hold around 12%. Material: PBMCs from blood, obtained less than 30 months after vaccination. These receptor sequences come from a man between 45 and 75 years old who received an inactivated influenza vaccine.

CDR3 nucleotides: TGTGCCAGCAGTTTTGCGGCAGGGCACACCGGGGAGCTGTTTTTT. Residues: CASSFAAGHTGELFF. The chain is built from TRBV28 and TRBJ2-2; the D gene is possibly TRBD1 (5 bases). This CDR3 region has 15 residues. Per germline, CDR1 MDHEN and CDR2 SYDVKM. The V end lost 3 bases, the J end lost 3 bases, and 11 bases lay between the germline ends.

This clonotype was counted only a few times. CDR3 sequence: CASSLARASNQPQHF. CDR3 bases: TGTGCCAGCAGCTTAGCCAGGGCTAGCAATCAGCCCCAGCATTTT. The chain is built from TRBV7-2 and TRBJ1-5, with D perhaps matching TRBD1 (5 bases). The CDR3 totals 15 residues. Trimming stripped 0 bases from V and 0 bases from J, with 6 bases between. The germline V gene encodes CDR1 SGHTA and CDR2 FQGNSA.

The chain is built from TRBV20-1 and TRBJ1-1; weak D call: TRBD1 (5 bases). The CDR3 is made up of 13 amino acids. The V and J ends lost 3 bases and 4 bases respectively, with 12 bases between them. Germline lookup yields CDR1 DFQATT and CDR2 SNEGSKA (reference sequence). CDR3 in DNA: TGCAGTGCTAGGTATGAGGGGTTCACTGAAGCTTTCTTT. This encodes CSARYEGFTEAFF.

This clonotype turned up a few times. V gene TRBV20-1 combines with J gene TRBJ2-3; D remains ambiguous. V lost 6 bases and J 0 bases, leaving 10 bases between the germline ends. The CDR3 runs 13 residues. Per the germline V gene, CDR1 is DFQATT and CDR2 is SNEGSKA (reference sequence). In DNA form, the CDR3 reads TGCAGTGCCACGACGTCTAGCACAGATACGCAGTATTTT. Translated, it gives CSATTSSTDTQYF.

This clonotype was counted only a few times. The rearrangement joins TRBV19 to TRBJ2-7; possibly TRBD1 for D (6 bases). V dropped 7 bases and J dropped 3 bases, with 13 bases sitting between them. CDR1 and CDR2 (germline): LNHDA, SQIVND (reference sequence). This CDR3 contains 13 residues. The CDR3 DNA reads TGTGCCAGTACGTCGGAACAGGGCTACGAGCAGTACTTC. Translating gives CASTSEQGYEQYF.

This clonotype has more than one count but fewer than ten. J is TRBJ2-1 and V is TRBV4-3; the D gene is possibly TRBD2 (6 bases). Trimming pared 1 base from V and 6 bases from J, leaving 13 bases between. This CDR3 region has 15 residues. Looked up from germline, CDR1 is LGHNA and CDR2 is YSLEER. Here the CDR3 DNA reads TGCGCCAGCAGCCAAGGACGCGGGATCGGCAATGAGCAGTTCTTC. It specifies CASSQGRGIGNEQFF.

The chain has TRBV4-3 and TRBJ1-3, with TRBD1 matching 9 bases. The CDR3 has 18 residues. After removal of 4 bases from V and 0 bases from J, the junction contained 10 bases not matched to a gene. Germline V gives CDR1 LGHNA, CDR2 YSLEER. CDR3 residues: CASSPTGTGLTSGNTIYF. In nucleotides, the CDR3 is TGCGCCAGCAGCCCCACCGGGACAGGGCTAACCTCTGGAAACACCATATATTTT.

This clonotype was detected a few times. The chain combines TRBV20-1 with TRBJ1-6; possibly TRBD1 for D (6 bases). Per the germline V gene, CDR1 is DFQATT and CDR2 is SNEGSKA (reference sequence). The V end was cut by 6 bases, the J end by 7 bases, with 16 bases between. The CDR3 sequence is 14 residues long. The CDR3 DNA reads TGCAGTGCAGCGTGGGGGGCCCCGAATTCACCCCTCCACTTT. Its translation is CSAAWGAPNSPLHF.

This clonotype was recorded at least ten times. The chain links TRBV5-5 to TRBJ2-4; perhaps TRBD1 as D (6 bases). Trimming took 3 bases from V and 0 from J, leaving 13 bases between them. The CDR3 is 16 amino acids. Germline CDR1 reads SGHKS; CDR2 reads YYEKEE (reference sequence). The chain's CDR3 is CASSSQGSLAKNIQYF. CDR3 sequence (DNA): TGTGCCAGCAGCTCACAGGGAAGCCTAGCCAAAAACATTCAGTACTTC.

This clonotype was recorded at least ten times. The chain couples TRBV5-1 to TRBJ2-5; 8 bases map to TRBD2. This CDR3 is built from 15 residues. CDR1 and CDR2 (germline): SGHRS, YFSETQ. V lost 0 bases to trimming and J lost 4 bases; unmatched junction nucleotides: 5. The CDR3 DNA follows: TGCGCCAGCAGCTTGGAGCTTCGGGGGGGAGAGACCCAGTACTTC. Translating it yields CASSLELRGGETQYF.

The rearrangement uses TRBV20-1 and TRBJ2-1, with D tentatively TRBD2 (5 bases). This CDR3 is 13 amino acids long. V lost 3 bases, J lost 10 bases, and 16 bases lay in between. Germline-derived CDR1 and CDR2 are DFQATT and SNEGSKA (reference sequence). The CDR3, as DNA: TGCAGTGCTAGTTGGAAAGTAGGCGGGGAGCAGTTCTTC. It encodes CSASWKVGGEQFF.

This clonotype was seen a few times. The CDR3 sequence: CASRNTGAYEQYF. CDR3 DNA sequence: TGTGCCAGCAGAAACACAGGGGCCTACGAGCAGTACTTC. The chain recombines TRBV28 with TRBJ2-7; TRBD1 agrees at 7 bases. The CDR3 runs 13 residues. The germline gives CDR1 MDHEN, CDR2 SYDVKM. Losses at the gene ends were 6 bases for V and 2 bases for J; bases not matched to a gene: 4.

This clonotype was counted ten times or more. V is TRBV18 and J is TRBJ1-1, with a possible D match to TRBD1 (5 bases). Germline V gene lookup returns CDR1 KGHSH and CDR2 LQKENI. The V and J ends lost 5 bases and 1 base respectively, with 11 bases between them. The CDR3 is 14 amino acids. The CDR3 protein is CASSYTTGNTEAFF. The CDR3 nucleotides read TGTGCCAGCTCATACACTACAGGGAACACTGAAGCTTTCTTT.

The chain combines TRBV29-1 with TRBJ2-5; D possibly corresponds to TRBD1 (5 bases). V lost 0 bases to trimming and J lost 8 bases, with 13 bases between them. CDR3 length: 13 residues. Per the germline V gene, CDR1 is SQVTM and CDR2 is ANQGSEA. CDR3 coding DNA: TGCAGCGTTGAAGAGGACAAGACCATCACCCAGTACTTC. Its protein product is CSVEEDKTITQYF. Full variable domain (remainder filled in from reference TRBV29-1 and TRBJ2-5): SAVISQKPSRDICQRGTSLTIQCQVDSQVTMMFWYRQQPGQSLTLIATANQGSEATYESGFVIDKFPISRPNLTFSTLTVSNMSPEDSSIYLCSVEEDKTITQYFGPGTRLLVL.

V and J are TRBV20-1 and TRBJ1-6; a possible D gene is TRBD1 (6 bases). This CDR3 is built from 15 residues. Germline values: CDR1 DFQATT, CDR2 SNEGSKA (reference sequence). Between the trimmed V and J ends, which lost 6 bases and 10 bases, there was a span of 22 bases. Here the CDR3 DNA reads TGCAGTGCAATCGTCGGTACAGGGAGGGTCTCACCCCTCCACTTT. This translates into CSAIVGTGRVSPLHF.

The rearrangement joins TRBV20-1 to TRBJ2-7; possible D gene TRBD1, 6 bases. V lost 2 bases, J lost 3 bases, and 14 bases lay in between. This CDR3 is built from 14 residues. CDR1 is DFQATT, CDR2 SNEGSKA, per germline (reference sequence). In DNA form, the CDR3 reads TGCAGTGCTAGACAGGGGATAGCTAACTACGAGCAGTACTTC. It yields the protein CSARQGIANYEQYF.

This chain joins TRBV20-1 and TRBJ2-1, with 10 positions matching TRBD2. CDR1 and CDR2 (germline): DFQATT, SNEGSKA (reference sequence). The length of the CDR3 is 16 residues. J lost 4 bases, V lost 0 bases, and 6 bases had no gene match. CDR3 loop: CSAREGASGSYNEQFF. In nucleotides, the CDR3 is TGCAGTGCTAGAGAAGGGGCTAGCGGGAGTTACAATGAGCAGTTCTTC.

The rearrangement joins TRBV11-2 to TRBJ2-3; 8 nucleotides match TRBD2. The CDR3 spans 15 residues. Trimming took 3 bases from V and 3 from J; bases not matched to a gene: 5. The germline gives CDR1 SGHAT, CDR2 FQNNGV. The CDR3 sequence is CASSFGGGVTDTQYF. CDR3 nucleotides: TGTGCCAGCAGCTTCGGGGGGGGTGTGACAGATACGCAGTATTTT.

The chain couples TRBV19 to TRBJ1-6; 7 nucleotides match TRBD1. J lost 9 bases, V lost 6 bases, and 14 bases had no gene match. Germline values: CDR1 LNHDA, CDR2 SQIVND (reference sequence). The CDR3 runs 16 residues. The CDR3 protein is CASRTTRQGLGSPLHF. In DNA form, the CDR3 reads TGTGCCAGTAGGACTACTAGACAGGGTCTTGGTTCACCCCTCCACTTT.

The rearrangement links TRBV19 to TRBJ2-1; 10 bases match TRBD2. J gave up 1 base and V 11 bases, and 8 bases lay outside the gene matches. CDR1 and CDR2 from the germline V gene are LNHDA and SQIVND (reference sequence). This CDR3 spans 15 amino acids. The CDR3 reads CAAGAGGLSYNEQFF. CDR3 DNA: TGTGCCGCGGGAGCGGGAGGGTTATCCTACAATGAGCAGTTCTTC.

This clonotype was seen repeatedly, ten times or more. The genes are TRBV6-5 and TRBJ2-1; either TRBD1 or TRBD2 may fit D (6 bases each). Trimming left V 4 bases short and J 7 bases short, with 11 bases between. Germline V gene sequence: CDR1 MNHEY, CDR2 SVGAGI. The CDR3 has 13 residues. The CDR3 spells CASSSGARNEQFF. DNA for the CDR3: TGTGCCAGCAGTTCGGGGGCTAGGAATGAGCAGTTCTTC.

The table lists this clonotype with a few counts. The rearrangement links TRBV7-2 to TRBJ2-7; 9 positions match TRBD1. V lost 8 bases, J lost 5 bases, and 10 bases stayed unmatched. Germline V gene lookup returns CDR1 SGHTA and CDR2 FQGNSA. There are 14 residues in the CDR3. The CDR3 loop is CASSQDRGSHEQYF. The CDR3 nucleotides are TGTGCCAGCTCGCAGGACAGGGGAAGCCACGAGCAGTACTTC.

This clonotype was found a few times. The rearrangement joins TRBV11-2 to TRBJ2-5; D gene ambiguous. This CDR3 has 15 amino acids. The germline CDR1 and CDR2 sequences are SGHAT and FQNNGV. V was clipped by 0 bases and J by 2 bases, with 10 bases between them. The CDR3 region has the DNA TGTGCCAGCAGCTTAGACATAGGAGCACAAGAGACCCAGTACTTC. Residues: CASSLDIGAQETQYF.

Comments on this clonotype: A much bigger clone sits one base away, suggesting this may be a read error. The chain uses TRBV4-2 and TRBJ2-1, with no clear D. The length of the CDR3 is 17 residues. Germline V CDR1 and CDR2: LGHNA, YNFKEQ. Trimming took 4 bases from V and 12 from J, leaving 28 bases between them. CDR3 in DNA: TGTGCCAGCAGCCGCCTTTCGCAGGCGGTTCCTTCGGATGGGCAGTTCTTC. Protein product: CASSRLSQAVPSDGQFF.

This clonotype was recorded a few times. The chain has TRBV20-1 and TRBJ1-1, with D maybe TRBD1 (5 bases). Germline CDR1 is DFQATT and CDR2 is SNEGSKA (reference sequence). CDR3 size: 13 residues. The V end lost 3 bases, the J end lost 3 bases, and 11 bases lay between the germline ends. The CDR3: CSARGDRYTEAFF. The CDR3 DNA sequence: TGCAGTGCTAGGGGCGACAGATACACTGAAGCTTTCTTT.

In its sample, this clonotype was seen many times. This chain links TRBV28 with TRBJ1-2; possible D gene TRBD1, 6 bases. Germline CDR1 MDHEN, CDR2 SYDVKM. The CDR3 runs 16 residues. Trimming left V 4 bases short and J 5 bases short, with 20 bases between. The CDR3 reads CASSSGTGLNKYGYTF. The CDR3 DNA reads TGTGCCAGCAGTTCAGGAACAGGGCTAAATAAGTATGGCTACACCTTC.

The V gene is TRBV4-1, the J gene TRBJ2-1; maybe TRBD1 (5 bases). This CDR3 has 16 residues. With 2 bases removed from V and 3 bases from J, the gap between germline ends came to 14 bases. The germline CDR1 and CDR2 sequences are MGHRA and YSYEKL. The CDR3 bases are TGCGCCAGCAGCCAAAGGGCAGGGATAAACTACAATGAGCAGTTCTTC. Translated: CASSQRAGINYNEQFF.

This clonotype was seen a few times. In DNA form, the CDR3 reads TGTGCCAGCAGCTCCCGGACAGCGGCCTACGAGCAGTACTTC. Amino acids: CASSSRTAAYEQYF. The chain links TRBV7-2 to TRBJ2-7; maybe TRBD1 (6 bases). Trimming left V 4 bases short and J 2 bases short, with 12 bases between. The CDR3 is made up of 14 amino acids. The germline gives CDR1 SGHTA, CDR2 FQGNSA.

V and J are TRBV11-2 and TRBJ2-3; no definite D call. V shed 1 base and J shed 0 bases, with 11 bases lying between them. CDR1 and CDR2 from the germline V gene are SGHAT and FQNNGV. This CDR3 spans 16 amino acids. The CDR3 loop reads CASSLGAGRSTDTQYF. The CDR3 nucleotides read TGTGCCAGCAGCTTAGGAGCTGGGCGTAGCACAGATACGCAGTATTTT.